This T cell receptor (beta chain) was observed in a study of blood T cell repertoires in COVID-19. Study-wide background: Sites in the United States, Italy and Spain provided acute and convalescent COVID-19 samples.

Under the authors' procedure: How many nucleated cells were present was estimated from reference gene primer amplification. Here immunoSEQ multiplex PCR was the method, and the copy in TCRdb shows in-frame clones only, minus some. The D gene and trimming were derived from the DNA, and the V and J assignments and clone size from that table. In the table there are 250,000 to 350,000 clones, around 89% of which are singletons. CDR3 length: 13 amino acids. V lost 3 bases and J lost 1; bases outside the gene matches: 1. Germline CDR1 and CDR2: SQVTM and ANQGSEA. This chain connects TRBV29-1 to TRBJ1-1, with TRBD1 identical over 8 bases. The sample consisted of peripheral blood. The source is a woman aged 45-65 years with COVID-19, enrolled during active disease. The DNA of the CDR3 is TGCAGCGTTGACGGACAGGGGAACACTGAAGCTTTCTTT. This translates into CSVDGQGNTEAFF.